The clone carrying this TCR beta chain showed up just a few times. Its antigen is as yet unknown. The entirety of the isolated RNA underwent reverse transcription, so expressed TCRB transcripts were sequenced. Clones were read by immunoSEQ multiplex PCR, and TCRdb kept only the in-frame ones, dropping some. The sample records 600,000 to 650,000 clones, 15% to 17% being singletons. This entry is derived from a study of beta chain features in type 1 diabetes. Across the study: Healthy donors, compared against patients, showed similar age, gender and cell yields. Broader study findings: Whether TCRB rearrangement is influenced by HLA type was left unresolved in this analysis.

Germline CDR1 and CDR2: LNHDA and SQIVND (reference sequence). This CDR3 contains 16 residues. With 10 bases clipped from V and 6 bases from J, the junction kept 15 bases outside the gene matches. Sequencing was done on a sample of naive CD4+ T cells from blood. The TCR sequence derives from a man between 18 and 35 years old in good health. The chain has TRBV19 and TRBJ2-2, with 9 bases that match TRBD1. The CDR3 region has the DNA TGTGCCACCAAAATTCCGGGACAGGGCAGGTCCGGGGAGCTGTTTTTT. This encodes CATKIPGQGRSGELFF.